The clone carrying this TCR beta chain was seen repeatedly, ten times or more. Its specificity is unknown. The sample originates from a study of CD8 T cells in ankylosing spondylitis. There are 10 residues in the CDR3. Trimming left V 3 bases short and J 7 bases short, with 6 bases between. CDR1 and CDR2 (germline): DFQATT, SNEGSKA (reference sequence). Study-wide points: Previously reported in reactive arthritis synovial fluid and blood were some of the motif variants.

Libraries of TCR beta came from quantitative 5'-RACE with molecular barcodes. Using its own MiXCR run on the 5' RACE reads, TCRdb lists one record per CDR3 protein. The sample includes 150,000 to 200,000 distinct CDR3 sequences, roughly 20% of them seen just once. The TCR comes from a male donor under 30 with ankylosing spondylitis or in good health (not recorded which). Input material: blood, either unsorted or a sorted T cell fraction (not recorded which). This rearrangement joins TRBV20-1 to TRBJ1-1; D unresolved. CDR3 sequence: CSASMREAFF. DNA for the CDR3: TGCAGTGCTAGCATGCGTGAAGCTTTCTTT.